What follows describes a single T cell receptor beta chain. Its target is unknown. Treatment noted: over 15 received Ad26.COV2.S at low or high dose, single or two shots; a few received placebo; per-sample allocation not given. The samples were gathered on day 63 after the first injection of vaccine or placebo. Within Boston, the person who donated was an adult of 18-55 years. Unmatched junction bases numbered 3, after V lost 3 bases and J lost 2 bases. CDR1 is PRHDT and CDR2 is FYEKMQ in the germline V gene (reference sequence). This CDR3 contains 15 residues. The record originates from a study of Ad26.COV2.S vaccination and SARS-CoV-2 variants. Study-wide context: In the study, Ad26.COV2.S was injected intramuscularly once, or twice 56 days apart.

Overall study results and limits: Recipients of vaccine and of placebo showed similar breadth of their non-spike TCR repertoires.

TCRdb's copy holds only in-frame clones and misses some; the assay was immunoSEQ multiplex PCR. The sample has roughly 350,000 clones, around nine tenths seen once. The specimen was peripheral blood, collected in a trial of Ad26.COV2.S vaccine versus placebo. The chain couples TRBV13 to TRBJ2-4, with 8 bases that match TRBD1. This TCR derives from a person between 18 and 65 years old who received the Ad26.COV2.S COVID-19 vaccine or a placebo. CDR3 region: CASSLTGDTKNIQYF. The CDR3 coding sequence is TGTGCCAGCAGCTTGACAGGGGACACCAAAAACATTCAGTACTTC.